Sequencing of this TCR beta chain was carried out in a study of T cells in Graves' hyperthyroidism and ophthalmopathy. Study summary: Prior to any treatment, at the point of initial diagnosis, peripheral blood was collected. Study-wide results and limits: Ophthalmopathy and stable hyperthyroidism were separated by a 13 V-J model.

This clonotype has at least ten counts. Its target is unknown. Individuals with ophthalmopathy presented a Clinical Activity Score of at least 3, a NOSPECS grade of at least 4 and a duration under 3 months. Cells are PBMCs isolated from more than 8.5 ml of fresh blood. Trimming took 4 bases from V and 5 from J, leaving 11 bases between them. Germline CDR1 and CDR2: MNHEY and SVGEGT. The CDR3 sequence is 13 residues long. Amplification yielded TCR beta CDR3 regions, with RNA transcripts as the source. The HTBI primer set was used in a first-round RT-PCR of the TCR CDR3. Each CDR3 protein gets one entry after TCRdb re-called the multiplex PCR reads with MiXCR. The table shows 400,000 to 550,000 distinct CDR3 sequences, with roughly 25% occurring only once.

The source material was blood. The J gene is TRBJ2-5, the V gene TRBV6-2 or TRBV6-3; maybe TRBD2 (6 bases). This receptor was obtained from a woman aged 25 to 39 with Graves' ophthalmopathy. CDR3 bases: TGTGCCAGCAGTTTGTGGGCGGGGGAGACCCAGTACTTC. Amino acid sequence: CASSLWAGETQYF.